Listed below are T cell receptor beta chains from one sample, sequenced in a study of identical twins. Using its own MiXCR run on the 5' RACE reads, TCRdb lists one record per CDR3 protein. The table records roughly 690,000 distinct CDR3 sequences, around 6% of them present only once. The sample comprised naive T cells sorted from blood. The receptors here all came from a young man in good health. Each CDR3 is given with its conserved first and last residue. The order of the fields is J gene, V gene, clone size, D gene, CDR3 protein, CDR3 DNA. D genes are given only for firm matches. Clone size is not always given. Where it is, it says once, few, many or a class for expanded clones.

TRBJ2-1	TRBV20-1	NA	TRBD1	CSAPRRDSSYNEQFF	TGCAGTGCTCCTCGACGGGACAGTTCCTACAATGAGCAGTTCTTC
TRBJ1-1	TRBV19	few	NA	CASSLHVQNTEAFF	TGTGCCAGTAGCCTACACGTCCAAAATACTGAAGCTTTCTTT
TRBJ1-4	TRBV4-1	NA	NA	CASSQGGTATNEKLFF	TGCGCCAGCAGCCAAGGCGGGACGGCAACTAATGAAAAACTGTTTTTT
TRBJ2-7	TRBV24-1	many	NA	CATSDWDGNEQYF	TGTGCCACCAGTGATTGGGACGGGAACGAGCAGTACTTC
TRBJ2-7	TRBV5-1	many	TRBD1	CASSLDGRGYEQYF	TGCGCCAGCAGCTTAGACGGCAGGGGGTACGAGCAGTACTTC
TRBJ2-5	TRBV5-1	many	NA	CASSLGFSGPQETQYF	TGCGCCAGCAGCTTGGGATTTAGCGGTCCTCAAGAGACCCAGTACTTC
TRBJ2-1	TRBV25-1	many	TRBD2	CASSEFSGRSNEQFF	TGTGCCAGCAGTGAATTTAGCGGGAGAAGCAATGAGCAGTTCTTC
TRBJ2-6	TRBV7-8	many	NA	CASSGSGTSRVLTF	TGTGCCAGCAGCGGCTCCGGGACCTCGAGGGTCCTGACTTTC
TRBJ2-1	TRBV5-4	NA	TRBD2	CASSYPGLAGGPVNEQFF	TGTGCCAGCAGCTATCCGGGACTAGCGGGAGGGCCAGTCAATGAGCAGTTCTTC
TRBJ2-2	TRBV7-9	many	NA	CASSFWSGELFF	TGTGCCAGCAGCTTTTGGTCCGGGGAGCTGTTTTTT
TRBJ2-5	TRBV21-1	many	NA	CASSKEWETQYF	TGTGCCAGCAGCAAGGAGTGGGAGACCCAGTACTTC
TRBJ2-7	TRBV6-2/TRBV6-3	NA	TRBD2	CASSYTLSSGSLYEQYF	TGTGCCAGCAGTTACACTCTCTCGAGCGGGAGCCTCTACGAGCAGTACTTC
TRBJ2-3	TRBV6-2/TRBV6-3	many	NA	CASSSSTDTQYF	TGCGCCAGCAGCTCTAGCACAGATACGCAGTATTTT
TRBJ1-1	TRBV5-1	many	TRBD1	CASSSIQGASNTEAFF	TGCGCCAGCAGCTCGATACAGGGGGCGTCTAACACTGAAGCTTTCTTT
TRBJ1-4	TRBV4-1	NA	TRBD1	CASSQALPDRESFANEKLFF	TGCGCCAGCAGCCAGGCCCTCCCGGACAGGGAGAGTTTTGCTAATGAAAAACTGTTTTTT
TRBJ2-5	TRBV6-1	many	TRBD2	CASSTGTRRQETQYF	TGTGCCAGCAGTACCGGGACTAGGCGACAAGAGACCCAGTACTTC
TRBJ2-7	TRBV20-1	NA	TRBD1	CSADRTGGVVEQYF	TGCAGTGCTGACCGGACAGGGGGAGTGGTCGAGCAGTACTTC
TRBJ1-5	TRBV6-2/TRBV6-3	many	TRBD1	CASSPQGARLLRNQPQHF	TGTGCCAGCAGTCCACAGGGGGCCAGACTACTCCGCAATCAGCCCCAGCATTTT
TRBJ2-1	TRBV7-9	few	NA	CASEPEQFF	TGTGCCAGCGAGCCTGAGCAGTTCTTC
TRBJ1-4	TRBV15	many	NA	CATSRSKEAEKLFF	TGTGCCACCAGCAGATCGAAGGAGGCTGAAAAACTGTTTTTT
TRBJ2-2	TRBV6-5	NA	TRBD2	CASSYSPGLATGELFF	TGTGCCAGCAGTTACTCGCCGGGACTAGCGACCGGGGAGCTGTTTTTT
TRBJ1-2	TRBV6-1	few	NA	CASSETAFYGYTF	TGTGCCAGCAGTGAAACGGCTTTCTATGGCTACACCTTC
TRBJ2-1	TRBV9	many	TRBD2	CASNDGTSYDEQFF	TGTGCCAGCAACGACGGGACTAGTTACGATGAGCAGTTCTTC
TRBJ2-5	TRBV5-1	few	NA	CASSLAQSAGPGFRTQYF	TGCGCCAGCAGCTTGGCTCAGTCTGCGGGTCCAGGCTTTAGGACCCAGTACTTC
TRBJ2-5	TRBV7-3	NA	NA	CASSALGGQTGRVQETQYF	TGTGCCAGCAGCGCCCTCGGAGGGCAGACAGGGCGGGTCCAAGAGACCCAGTACTTC